This T cell receptor (beta chain) was recovered during a study of CD4+ T cells in melanoma. Germline-derived CDR1 and CDR2 are SGHTA and FQGNSA. The CDR3 is 14 residues long. V lost 4 bases and J lost 7; bases outside the gene matches: 9. Sequenced by immunoSEQ multiplex PCR; TCRdb stores in-frame clones only, minus some. The table includes over 10,000 clones, around three quarters detected once. Whole-study results and caveats: CD8+ T cell, macrophage and B cell function reportedly correlated with neoantigen-specific CD4+ T cells.

Concerning this clone: What it binds is not known.

The chain uses TRBV7-2 and TRBJ2-5; 7 bases match TRBD1. The sequenced sample was cells from a culture (not recorded whether cultured in vitro). The receptor comes from a human donor with melanoma. Written as DNA, the CDR3 is TGTGCCAGCAGCTATCCCGAGGGGGCCGGGACCCAGTACTTC. Translated: CASSYPEGAGTQYF. Looking up the rest from reference TRBV7-2 and TRBJ2-5 gives the full variable domain: GAGVSQSPSNKVTEKGKDVELRCDPISGHTALYWYRQSLGQGLEFLIYFQGNSAPDKSGLPSDRFSAERTGGSVSTLTIQRTQQEDSAVYLCASSYPEGAGTQYFGPGTRLLVL.